Following are 28 T cell receptor beta chains from one sample sequenced in a study of blood T cells in healthy people across ages. Primed by a sample-barcoded 5' primer and a J-beta primer mix, a second PCR proceeded for roughly 6 to 12 cycles. TCRdb reprocessed the 5' RACE reads with MiXCR, giving one entry per CDR3 protein. There are 590,000 or so distinct CDR3 sequences in the sample; approximately 30% occur only once, and approximately 14% lies in the top ten. The specimen was blood. Every receptor here comes from a woman older than 75 in good health.

This clonotype showed up many times. This rearrangement joins TRBV20-1 to TRBJ2-7; TRBD1 aligns across 11 bases. The CDR3 has 15 residues. From germline, CDR1 is DFQATT and CDR2 SNEGSKA (reference sequence). V shed 2 bases and J 4 bases; nucleotides not matched to a gene: 7. For the CDR3, the DNA is TGCAGTGCTAGATCCCGGACAGGGGGCGTATACGAGCAGTACTTC. Its protein product is CSARSRTGGVYEQYF.

As regards this clonotype: At one of its ends the junction is not consistent with the germline gene, which may arise from a read error. The J gene is TRBJ1-2, the V gene TRBV29-1, with D possibly TRBD1 on 5 matching bases. Germline CDR1 is SQVTM and CDR2 is ANQGSEA. This CDR3 has 13 residues. The CDR3 here is CSVPYTWGHGYTF. The CDR3 coding sequence is TGTAGCGTTCCTTACACATGGGGCCATGGCTACACCTTC.

Details on this clonotype: A junction end diverges from the germline sequence, so it may reflect a read error. The rearrangement uses TRBV5-1 and TRBJ1-2; no firm D call. CDR3 length: 14 residues. From germline, CDR1 is SGHRS and CDR2 YFSETQ. In DNA form, the CDR3 reads TGCGCCAGCGGCTTATCCTGGAGGCACTATGGCTACACCTTC. Residues: CASGLSWRHYGYTF. Full variable domain (rest looked up from reference TRBV5-1 and TRBJ1-2): KAGVTQTPRYLIKTRGQQVTLSCSPISGHRSVSWYQQTPGQGLQFLFEYFSETQRNKGNFPGRFSGRQFSNSRSEMNVSTLELGDSALYLCASGLSWRHYGYTFGSGTRLTVV.

This clonotype appeared many times. This chain uses TRBV6-5 with TRBJ2-3; D tentatively fits TRBD1 or TRBD2 (5 bases each). Trimming stripped 8 bases from V and 2 bases from J, with 14 bases between. Germline CDR1 MNHEY, CDR2 SVGAGI. This CDR3 has 14 amino acids. The CDR3 spells CASSSGTATDTQYF. The CDR3 bases are TGTGCCAGCTCCTCGGGGACCGCCACAGATACGCAGTATTTT.

This clonotype has a count of ten or more. This may be a read error: a much more frequent sequence differs by one nucleotide. The chain uses TRBV10-3 and TRBJ2-7; D perhaps matches TRBD1 (6 bases). The J call may be in error: the DNA end matches TRBJ2-5 better. CDR3 length equals 14 residues. In germline, CDR1 is ENHRY, CDR2 SYGVKD. The CDR3 loop reads CAISDGTRDGTQYF. DNA of the CDR3: TGTGCCATCAGTGACGGGACAAGGGATGGGACCCAGTACTTC.

This clonotype has at least ten counts. This sequence joins TRBV10-3 and TRBJ1-2; D possibly corresponds to TRBD1 (5 bases). CDR3 length: 11 residues. Germline CDR1 ENHRY, CDR2 SYGVKD. The V gene lost 4 bases and the J gene lost 8 bases, with 8 bases spanning the gap. For the CDR3, the DNA is TGTGCCATCAGTGCAGGGCTGGGCTACACCTTC. This sequence encodes CAISAGLGYTF.

As concerns this clonotype: A much bigger clone sits one base away, suggesting this may be a read error. This chain joins TRBV5-1 and TRBJ2-1, with D possibly TRBD2 on 5 matching bases. This CDR3 has 12 amino acids. CDR1 SGHRS and CDR2 YFSETQ come from the germline V gene. The CDR3: CASGLDRGEQFF. The CDR3 DNA reads TGCGCCAGCGGCTTGGACCGGGGTGAGCAGTTCTTC.

The sample holds many counts of this clonotype. This chain uses TRBV6-6 with TRBJ1-2; 7 positions agree with TRBD1. This CDR3 is 13 amino acids long. CDR1 and CDR2 from the germline V gene are MNHNY and SVGAGI (reference sequence). V dropped 8 bases and J dropped 3; count of bases not matched to a gene: 6. CDR3 in DNA: TGTGCCAGCGGCCAAAGGGGGCACTATGGCTACACCTTC. Protein product: CASGQRGHYGYTF.

The chain recombines TRBV15 with TRBJ1-1; D uncertain. The V gene's germline CDR1 is LNHNV and CDR2 YYDKDF (reference sequence). With 3 bases removed from V and 5 bases from J, the gap between germline ends came to 10 bases. The CDR3 sequence is 13 residues long. In nucleotides, the CDR3 is TGTGCCACCAGCAGGGAGGGAAGAACTGAAGCTTTCTTT. Residues: CATSREGRTEAFF.

V usage is TRBV7-9 and J usage is TRBJ2-5; D is possibly TRBD2 (6 bases). V gave up 1 base and J gave up 5 bases, with 14 bases separating them. This CDR3 is 15 amino acids long. CDR1 is SEHNR and CDR2 is FQNEAQ in the germline V gene (reference sequence). CDR3 in DNA: TGTGCCAGCAGCTTAGTCGCGGGCGGGGCGGAGACCCAGTACTTC. Translating it yields CASSLVAGGAETQYF.

The V and J genes are TRBV7-2 and TRBJ2-6; D uncertain. The germline V and J ends were trimmed by 1 base and 1 base, with 8 bases remaining between them. The CDR3 has 16 residues. From germline, CDR1 is SGHTA and CDR2 FQGNSA. The CDR3 reads CASSLGHTSGANVLTF. In DNA, the CDR3 is TGTGCCAGCAGCTTAGGTCACACGTCTGGGGCCAACGTCCTGACTTTC.

The V and J genes are TRBV28 and TRBJ1-1; tentatively, D is TRBD1 (6 bases). The CDR3 loop spans 17 amino acids. Trimming cost V 6 bases and J 1 base, with 21 bases left between them. CDR1 and CDR2 from the germline V gene are MDHEN and SYDVKM. The CDR3 region has the DNA TGTGCCAGCAGGCAGGGGAAGTGGCCCAGACCGAACACTGAAGCTTTCTTT. Protein sequence: CASRQGKWPRPNTEAFF.

This clonotype came up a few times. The chain joins TRBV7-2 to TRBJ1-1; TRBD1 matches at 7 bases. After removal of 4 bases from V and 3 bases from J, the junction contained 8 bases not matched to a gene. Looked up from germline, CDR1 is SGHTA and CDR2 is FQGNSA. The CDR3 runs 15 residues. The CDR3 is CASSSKGASDTEAFF. In DNA, the CDR3 is TGTGCCAGCAGCTCGAAGGGGGCCTCGGACACTGAAGCTTTCTTT.

This clonotype was detected many times. The rearrangement links TRBV3-1 to TRBJ2-1, with 7 bases matching TRBD2. Germline CDR1 and CDR2: LGHDT and YNNKEL (reference sequence). CDR3 length: 14 residues. The V gene end was trimmed by 4 bases and the J gene end by 13 bases; junction bases not matched to a gene: 13. CDR3 in DNA: TGTGCCAGCAGCCTGAGCGGGGAGCCCACACGCCAGTTCTTC. Amino acid sequence: CASSLSGEPTRQFF.

This clonotype was observed at least ten times. V usage is TRBV2 and J usage is TRBJ2-5; 10 positions agree with TRBD1. CDR1 and CDR2 (germline): SNHLY, FYNNEI. This CDR3 has 15 residues. V lost 6 bases to trimming and J lost 4 bases; unmatched junction nucleotides: 8. CDR3 nucleotides: TGTGCCAGCAGAAGACAGGGGGCAACGGCAGAGACCCAGTACTTC. Protein sequence: CASRRQGATAETQYF. Full variable domain (rest looked up from reference TRBV2 and TRBJ2-5): EPEVTQTPSHQVTQMGQEVILRCVPISNHLYFYWYRQILGQKVEFLVSFYNNEISEKSEIFDDQFSVERPDGSNFTLKIRSTKLEDSAMYFCASRRQGATAETQYFGPGTRLLVL.

Points on this clonotype: A much larger clone sits a single nucleotide away, making a read error possible. This sequence joins TRBV10-2 and TRBJ2-5; D not resolved. V was cut by 7 bases and J by 11 bases, with 14 bases left in between. Germline V lookup: CDR1 WSHSY, CDR2 SAAADI. The CDR3 runs to 11 residues. The CDR3: CASTRGNEQYF. As DNA, the CDR3 is TGCGCCAGCACTAGAGGCAATGAGCAGTACTTC.

Remarks on this clonotype: Being one base from a much bigger clone, this may be a read error. This chain joins TRBV10-3 and TRBJ2-7; TRBD1 might be the D (6 bases). The CDR3 covers 14 residues. Germline V gene lookup returns CDR1 ENHRY and CDR2 SYGVKD. The CDR3 nucleotides are TGTGCCATCAATGGGGGCTCCGGGCACTACGAGCGGTACTTC. Its protein product is CAINGGSGHYERYF.

V is TRBV7-9 and J is TRBJ2-1, with D unclear. V was pared by 3 bases and J by 7 bases, with 16 bases between. This CDR3 contains 15 residues. Germline CDR1 and CDR2: SEHNR and FQNEAQ (reference sequence). CDR3 bases: TGTGCCAGCAGCTTGGACCTTAGTCTGGGGAATGAGCAGTTCTTC. Translating gives CASSLDLSLGNEQFF.

The chain carries TRBV12-3 or TRBV12-4 and TRBJ2-3; no firm D call. This CDR3 region has 13 residues. Between the trimmed V and J ends, which lost 8 bases and 4 bases, there was a span of 13 bases. CDR3 loop: CASVRWSADTQYF. CDR3 in DNA: TGTGCCAGCGTCAGGTGGAGCGCAGATACGCAGTATTTT.

This clonotype was seen repeatedly, ten times or more. V usage is TRBV20-1 and J usage is TRBJ2-1; D is perhaps TRBD1 (5 bases). CDR1 is DFQATT and CDR2 is SNEGSKA in the germline V gene (reference sequence). V was trimmed by 6 bases and J by 2 bases, leaving 11 bases between them. The CDR3 has 13 amino acids. The CDR3 DNA reads TGCAGTGCCCCAGGGTACACCTACAATGAGCAGTTCTTC. Amino acid sequence: CSAPGYTYNEQFF.

This clonotype occurred many times. This chain uses TRBV3-1 with TRBJ2-1; TRBD2 is a possible D gene (6 bases). The CDR3 contains 14 residues. Trimming shortened V by 5 bases and J by 9 bases, and 17 bases separated the two germline ends. CDR1 LGHDT and CDR2 YNNKEL come from the germline V gene (reference sequence). The CDR3 DNA reads TGTGCCAGCAGCGAAGCAACAGTGGAGGGTGAGCAGTTCTTC. It yields the protein CASSEATVEGEQFF.

This clonotype was found a few times. The rearrangement links TRBV7-9 to TRBJ1-4; 7 bases map to TRBD1. The CDR3 contains 14 residues. J gave up 4 bases and V 5 bases, and 4 bases lay outside the gene matches. CDR1 and CDR2 (germline): SEHNR, FQNEAQ (reference sequence). The CDR3 sequence is CASSVGTDNEKLFF. DNA of the CDR3: TGTGCCAGCAGCGTTGGGACAGATAATGAAAAACTGTTTTTT.

This clonotype was detected only a few times. The chain couples TRBV6-5 to TRBJ1-5; the D is unclear. V lost 2 bases and J 7 bases, leaving 9 bases between the germline ends. This CDR3 spans 13 amino acids. Looked up from germline, CDR1 is MNHEY and CDR2 is SVGAGI. The CDR3: CASSYRSGQPQHF. In DNA form, the CDR3 reads TGTGCCAGCAGTTACCGATCAGGACAGCCCCAGCATTTT.

This clonotype was recorded a few times. The CDR3 DNA is TGTGCCAGCAGCTTGATTGGACAGGGAGGGACTGAAGCTTTCTTT. Its protein product is CASSLIGQGGTEAFF. The chain combines TRBV7-2 with TRBJ1-1, with 8 bases fitting TRBD1. The CDR3 runs to 15 residues. In germline, CDR1 is SGHTA, CDR2 FQGNSA. The ends lost 3 bases at V and 5 bases at J; junction bases unmatched: 8.

J is TRBJ2-1 and V is TRBV6-2 or TRBV6-3; 15 positions agree with TRBD2. This CDR3 is built from 17 residues. V gave up 2 bases and J gave up 13 bases; unmatched junction bases: 12. Germline CDR1 and CDR2: MNHEY and SVGEGT. CDR3 DNA: TGTGCCAGCAGTTACGGACTAGCGGGGGGGCCTTCGGAGACCCAGTTCTTC. Amino acid sequence: CASSYGLAGGPSETQFF.

Regarding this clonotype: A much larger clone is a single base away; this may be a read error. The rearrangement links TRBV7-9 to TRBJ2-1; D is ambiguous. Germline values: CDR1 SEHNR, CDR2 FQNEAQ (reference sequence). This CDR3 contains 19 residues. The DNA for the CDR3 is TGTGCCAACAGCCCTTTTGGCTGGAAAAGGTCGGACTCCTACAATGAGCAGTTCTTC. Translating gives CANSPFGWKRSDSYNEQFF.

V usage is TRBV20-1 and J usage is TRBJ2-7; D possibly corresponds to TRBD1 (6 bases). Trimming left V 0 bases short and J 4 bases short, with 16 bases between. Germline V gives CDR1 DFQATT, CDR2 SNEGSKA (reference sequence). The CDR3 sequence is 15 residues long. This chain's CDR3 is CSARDPNREWYEQYF. CDR3 coding DNA: TGCAGTGCTAGAGATCCAAACAGGGAATGGTACGAGCAGTACTTC.

Many counts were recorded for this clonotype. This may come from a read error, since a much larger clone is one base off. The V call is TRBV12-3 or TRBV12-4, the J call TRBJ2-1; 8 bases align to TRBD2. This CDR3 is built from 15 residues. Trimming removed 6 bases from V and 4 bases from J; junction bases left unmatched: 8. The CDR3 loop is CASRRPGGVYNEQFF. The CDR3, as DNA: TGTGCCAGCAGAAGGCCGGGGGGGGTTTACAATGAGCAGTTCTTC.